These 19 T cell receptor beta chains were all obtained from the same sample, sequenced in a study of OX40 agonist ivuxolimab in advanced cancers. TCRdb's table, derived via immunoSEQ multiplex PCR, lists solely in-frame clones and lacks some. The sample contains roughly 80,000 clones, roughly 85% of which appear only once. The specimen comprised CD4+ or CD8+ T cells sorted from blood, sampled in a trial of the OX40 agonist ivuxolimab. The receptors were gathered from an adult with an advanced solid tumor such as melanoma, head and neck, liver or kidney cancer.

The chain couples TRBV5-1 to TRBJ1-4; TRBD1 matches at 10 bases. There are 17 residues in the CDR3. Germline CDR1 SGHRS, CDR2 YFSETQ. V shed 4 bases and J 2 bases; nucleotides not matched to a gene: 8. The CDR3 protein is CASSLTTGGSTNEKLFF. The DNA for the CDR3 is TGCGCCAGCAGCCTTACGACAGGGGGCTCTACTAATGAAAAACTGTTTTTT.

V usage is TRBV6-1 and J usage is TRBJ1-5; D is ambiguous. The CDR3 totals 13 residues. Trimming pared 6 bases from V and 5 bases from J, leaving 11 bases between. Per germline, CDR1 MNHNS and CDR2 SASEGT. The CDR3 bases are TGTGCCAGCAGAAGTGGGCGCGATCAGCCCCAGCATTTT. Protein: CASRSGRDQPQHF.

V usage is TRBV5-1 and J usage is TRBJ2-2, with 10 nucleotides matching TRBD1. This CDR3 has 16 residues. V trimming: 4 bases; J trimming: 0 bases; junction bases outside the gene matches: 3. The germline V gene encodes CDR1 SGHRS and CDR2 YFSETQ. CDR3 nucleotides: TGCGCCAGCAGCGGGACAGGGGTGGCGAACACCGGGGAGCTGTTTTTT. Translating gives CASSGTGVANTGELFF.

The rearrangement links TRBV6-5 to TRBJ2-7, with TRBD1 matching 8 bases. The CDR3 totals 15 residues. From germline, CDR1 is MNHEY and CDR2 SVGAGI. J was trimmed by 3 bases and V by 2 bases; bases with no gene match: 6. The CDR3 loop is CASSYQRTGNYEQYF. The CDR3 DNA reads TGTGCCAGCAGTTACCAACGGACAGGGAACTACGAGCAGTACTTC.

The genes are TRBV19 and TRBJ1-5, with TRBD1 as a possible D gene (5 bases). Germline CDR1 is LNHDA and CDR2 is SQIVND (reference sequence). CDR3 length: 13 residues. Trimming took off 2 bases at V and 9 bases at J, with 11 bases between the two ends. The DNA of the CDR3 is TGTGCCAGTAGTATAAGGGACGTGACGCCCCAGCATTTT. It translates to CASSIRDVTPQHF.

This chain links TRBV18 with TRBJ2-7, with 7 bases fitting TRBD1. Trimming removed 4 bases from V and 3 bases from J; junction bases left unmatched: 3. CDR1 and CDR2 from the germline V gene are KGHSH and LQKENI. There are 13 residues in the CDR3. CDR3 sequence (DNA): TGTGCCAGCTCACGGACAGGCCTCTACGAGCAGTACTTC. This encodes CASSRTGLYEQYF. The full variable domain, its missing parts supplied by reference TRBV18 and TRBJ2-7, is NAGVMQNPRHLVRRRGQEARLRCSPMKGHSHVYWYRQLPEEGLKFMVYLQKENIIDESGMPKERFSAEFPKEGPSILRIQQVVRGDSAAYFCASSRTGLYEQYFGPGTRLTVT.

This chain links TRBV6-6 with TRBJ1-2; D not resolved. This CDR3 spans 15 amino acids. Germline V gene data show CDR1 as MNHNY and CDR2 as SVGAGI (reference sequence). Trimming stripped 7 bases from V and 1 base from J, with 16 bases between. CDR3 region: CASKSPVRSNYGYTF. For the CDR3, the DNA is TGTGCCAGCAAGTCTCCGGTGAGAAGTAACTATGGCTACACCTTC.

This chain joins TRBV18 and TRBJ1-1; 10 positions match TRBD1. This CDR3 comprises 18 residues. V lost 0 bases to trimming and J lost 7 bases; unmatched junction nucleotides: 14. Germline V gene lookup returns CDR1 KGHSH and CDR2 LQKENI. CDR3 in amino acids: CASSPPTGTGALNREAFF. CDR3 nucleotides: TGTGCCAGCTCACCACCGACAGGGACAGGGGCTCTTAATCGTGAAGCTTTCTTT.

V gene TRBV6-5 combines with J gene TRBJ1-5, with D possibly TRBD1 on 6 matching bases. V was trimmed by 5 bases and J by 7 bases, leaving 12 bases between them. The germline CDR1 and CDR2 sequences are MNHEY and SVGAGI. CDR3 length: 13 residues. The CDR3 loop is CASSTTGWQPQHF. The CDR3 DNA reads TGTGCCAGCAGTACTACAGGGTGGCAGCCCCAGCATTTT.

The CDR3 nucleotides are TGTGCCAGCAGGTTCGGGACCCAGCCCCAGCATTTT. It translates to CASRFGTQPQHF. V and J are TRBV7-2 and TRBJ1-5; TRBD1 is a possible D gene (5 bases). Germline loops: CDR1 SGHTA, CDR2 FQGNSA. V shed 6 bases and J shed 7 bases, with 10 bases lying between them. This CDR3 is built from 12 residues.

This rearrangement joins TRBV25-1 to TRBJ2-3; D could derive from TRBD1 or TRBD2 (5 bases each). The CDR3 extends over 13 amino acids. Per germline, CDR1 MGHDK and CDR2 SYGVNS. Trimming took 5 bases from V and 1 from J, leaving 7 bases between them. For the CDR3, the DNA is TGTGCCAGCAGTCGGGACGGCACAGATACGCAGTATTTT. Encoded protein: CASSRDGTDTQYF. Drawing the rest from reference TRBV25-1 and TRBJ2-3, the complete variable domain is EADIYQTPRYLVIGTGKKITLECSQTMGHDKMYWYQQDPGMELHLIHYSYGVNSTEKGDLSSESTVSRIRTEHFPLTLESARPSHTSQYLCASSRDGTDTQYFGPGTRLTVL.

This clone occurred once. This rearrangement joins TRBV5-4 to TRBJ1-3; a weak D match, TRBD1 (6 bases). CDR3 length: 15 residues. The germline V and J ends were trimmed by 2 bases and 2 bases, with 11 bases remaining between them. Germline V gene data show CDR1 as SGHNT and CDR2 as YYREEE (reference sequence). The CDR3 DNA reads TGTGCCAGCAGCTTAACAGGGAGGACTGGAAACACCATATATTTT. It is translated as CASSLTGRTGNTIYF.

This clone showed up just once. The chain combines TRBV6-1 with TRBJ1-2, with D possibly being TRBD1 (6 bases). This CDR3 has 13 amino acids. The ends were cut back, 5 bases at V and 6 bases at J, with 13 bases in the middle. Germline V gives CDR1 MNHNS, CDR2 SASEGT. This CDR3 reads CASSPGAGHGYTF. The DNA of the CDR3 is TGTGCCAGCAGTCCGGGGGCAGGGCATGGCTACACCTTC.

The CDR3 loop is CASSLIRGAEAFF. CDR3 DNA: TGTGCCAGCAGCTTAATACGGGGAGCTGAAGCTTTCTTT. The V gene is TRBV7-3, the J gene TRBJ1-1; D not certain. The CDR3 contains 13 residues. Germline V lookup: CDR1 SGHTA, CDR2 FQGTGA. V dropped 1 base and J dropped 6 bases, with 9 bases sitting between them.

This clone was found once. The chain employs TRBV5-1 and TRBJ2-5; no definite D call. The CDR3 sequence is 13 residues long. The germline V gene has CDR1 SGHRS and CDR2 YFSETQ. V was shortened by 1 base and J by 1 base, with 5 bases between the two germline ends. The CDR3 sequence is CASSLPSQETQYF. The CDR3 region has the DNA TGCGCCAGCAGCTTGCCCTCCCAAGAGACCCAGTACTTC.

Here the CDR3 reads CASVGTNGADTQYF. CDR3 in DNA: TGCGCCAGCGTGGGGACTAATGGAGCGGATACGCAGTATTTT. The chain couples TRBV5-1 to TRBJ2-3; TRBD2 matches 7 bases. The CDR3 length is 14 residues. CDR1 SGHRS and CDR2 YFSETQ come from the germline V gene. V dropped 7 bases and J dropped 6; count of bases not matched to a gene: 11.

V usage is TRBV28 and J usage is TRBJ2-7; 9 bases are a match to TRBD1. The CDR3 sequence is 11 residues long. Germline trimming cut 8 bases from V and 13 bases from J; bases unmatched to any gene: 9. Germline CDR1 MDHEN, CDR2 SYDVKM. The CDR3 sequence is CASGTGFFYYF. The CDR3 bases are TGTGCCAGCGGGACAGGGTTTTTTTATTACTTC. The variable domain in full, completed from reference TRBV28 and TRBJ2-7, reads DVKVTQSSRYLVKRTGEKVFLECVQDMDHENMFWYRQDPGLGLRLIYFSYDVKMKEKGDIPEGYSVSREKKERFSLILESASTNQTSMYLCASGTGFFYYFGPGTRLTVT.

V usage is TRBV28 and J usage is TRBJ1-2, with unresolved D. Trimming left V 3 bases short and J 8 bases short, with 10 bases between. Germline CDR1 MDHEN, CDR2 SYDVKM. The CDR3 has 12 residues. CDR3 coding DNA: TGTGCCAGCAGTTTCCCGGGTTTCGGCTACACCTTC. This encodes CASSFPGFGYTF.

The chain uses TRBV19 and TRBJ2-3; D could derive from TRBD1 or TRBD2 (5 bases each). V was pared by 5 bases and J by 6 bases, with 21 bases between. The CDR3 sequence is 16 residues long. Germline CDR1 is LNHDA and CDR2 is SQIVND (reference sequence). CDR3 loop: CASSPQGDATQDTQYF. Written as DNA, the CDR3 is TGTGCCAGTAGTCCCCAGGGAGACGCCACACAGGATACGCAGTATTTT. The full variable domain, completed using reference TRBV19 and TRBJ2-3, is DGGITQSPKYLFRKEGQNVTLSCEQNLNHDAMYWYRQDPGQGLRLIYYSQIVNDFQKGDIAEGYSVSREKKESFPLTVTSAQKNPTAFYLCASSPQGDATQDTQYFGPGTRLTVL.